These 30 T cell receptor beta chains came from one sample sequenced in a study of PD-1 blockade in classical Hodgkin lymphoma. The protocol was immunoSEQ multiplex PCR, while the TCRdb copy is restricted to in-frame clones and leaves out a portion. The sample includes roughly 97,000 clones, roughly 88% of them seen just once. After autologous stem cell transplantation all patients relapsed, and prior brentuximab vedotin exposure differed between cohorts. Source: peripheral blood mononuclear cells (PBMCs), taken at baseline. The receptors here all came from a human donor with classical Hodgkin lymphoma.

V is TRBV6-5 and J is TRBJ1-2; no definite D call. Germline CDR1 MNHEY, CDR2 SVGAGI. There are 14 residues in the CDR3. V was pared by 5 bases and J by 0 bases, with 10 bases between. The CDR3 protein is CASSVDGANYGYTF. CDR3 in DNA: TGTGCCAGCAGTGTAGACGGAGCTAACTATGGCTACACCTTC.

This clone was detected once. V gene TRBV9 combines with J gene TRBJ2-1; perhaps TRBD2 as D (5 bases). The CDR3 runs to 18 residues. The germline V gene encodes CDR1 SGDLS and CDR2 YYNGEE. The V gene lost 0 bases and the J gene lost 3 bases, with 19 bases spanning the gap. Written as DNA, the CDR3 is TGTGCCAGCAGCGTAGAGGCTGGAGGCGGCCCCTTCTACAATGAGCAGTTCTTC. It yields the protein CASSVEAGGGPFYNEQFF.

V usage is TRBV7-2 and J usage is TRBJ2-5; no reliable D call. V dropped 8 bases and J dropped 5 bases, with 15 bases sitting between them. CDR1 and CDR2 (germline): SGHTA, FQGNSA. CDR3 size: 13 residues. For the CDR3, the DNA is TGTGCCAGCTCAGGCCCGTCCCGTGAGACCCAGTACTTC. It yields the protein CASSGPSRETQYF.

V gene TRBV12-5 combines with J gene TRBJ2-7; D not certain. Germline CDR1 LGHNT, CDR2 FRNRAP. V lost 1 base and J 6 bases, leaving 10 bases between the germline ends. This CDR3 region has 13 residues. The CDR3 is CASGLEPEAEQYF. The CDR3 DNA follows: TGTGCTAGTGGTTTGGAGCCAGAGGCCGAGCAGTACTTC.

V and J are TRBV28 and TRBJ1-2; D is ambiguous. This CDR3 is 13 amino acids long. Trimming removed 6 bases at V and 8 bases at J, with 16 bases between. CDR1 and CDR2 from the germline V gene are MDHEN and SYDVKM. The CDR3 sequence: CASSSTAPWGYTF. The CDR3 nucleotides read TGTGCCAGCAGCTCCACCGCGCCCTGGGGCTACACCTTC.

This clone came up once. This sample includes further DNA sequences coding for the same CDR3. The rearrangement uses TRBV9 and TRBJ2-2; D gene uncertain. Germline CDR1 is SGDLS and CDR2 is YYNGEE. This CDR3 has 15 residues. Trimming left V 2 bases short and J 0 bases short, with 8 bases between. The CDR3 nucleotides read TGTGCCAGCAGCGTCACTGGCGCGAACACCGGGGAGCTGTTTTTT. Encoded protein: CASSVTGANTGELFF.

The chain is built from TRBV7-9 and TRBJ1-1; possible D gene TRBD1, 5 bases. The CDR3 totals 13 residues. Germline V gene sequence: CDR1 SEHNR, CDR2 FQNEAQ (reference sequence). V was pared by 2 bases and J by 5 bases, with 9 bases between. CDR3 amino acids: CASSLIGGTEAFF. As DNA, the CDR3 is TGTGCCAGCAGCTTAATTGGGGGTACTGAAGCTTTCTTT.

The V and J genes are TRBV29-1 and TRBJ2-3; 8 nucleotides line up with TRBD1. This CDR3 has 12 residues. CDR1 and CDR2 (germline): SQVTM, ANQGSEA. With V trimmed by 6 bases and J by 14 bases, 13 bases remained unmatched. DNA for the CDR3: TGCAGCGTCCGAACCCAGGGGGCTATTTGGTATTTT. Translated: CSVRTQGAIWYF.

The chain uses TRBV9 and TRBJ2-5; a weak D match, TRBD2 (5 bases). The CDR3 is made up of 16 amino acids. V was pared by 3 bases and J by 4 bases, with 19 bases between. Germline assignment: CDR1 SGDLS and CDR2 YYNGEE. CDR3 loop: CASSATLSTIGETQYF. The CDR3 DNA follows: TGTGCCAGCAGCGCGACACTCTCGACTATCGGAGAGACCCAGTACTTC.

The chain joins TRBV27 to TRBJ2-1, with TRBD1 as a possible D gene (5 bases). The CDR3 has 12 amino acids. Trimming removed 8 bases from V and 9 bases from J, with 14 bases in between. Germline CDR1 and CDR2: MNHEY and SMNVEV (reference sequence). The CDR3 nucleotides are TGTGCCAGCGGGGCCCCGAAGGGTGAGCAGTTCTTC. Translation: CASGAPKGEQFF.

The V call is TRBV15, the J call TRBJ1-1; a possible D gene is TRBD1 (6 bases). Germline V CDR1 and CDR2: LNHNV, YYDKDF (reference sequence). V was pared by 5 bases and J by 7 bases, with 14 bases between. The CDR3 loop spans 13 amino acids. The chain's CDR3 is CATSRPTDSEAFF. Here the CDR3 DNA reads TGTGCCACCAGCCGACCTACGGACAGTGAAGCTTTCTTT.

The chain recombines TRBV7-2 with TRBJ2-3; 14 bases are shared with TRBD2. The CDR3 is 18 amino acids. Germline V gene data show CDR1 as SGHTA and CDR2 as FQGNSA. The V segment lost 1 base and the J segment 2 bases; nucleotides outside the gene matches: 5. The CDR3 DNA reads as TGTGCCAGCAGCTTAGTTGGGACTAGCGGGAGTGCCACAGATACGCAGTATTTT. Protein: CASSLVGTSGSATDTQYF.

The genes are TRBV5-6 and TRBJ2-7; D ambiguous. This CDR3 contains 15 residues. V was cut by 0 bases and J by 2 bases, with 12 bases left in between. Germline assignment: CDR1 SGHDT and CDR2 YYEEEE. The CDR3 bases are TGTGCCAGCAGCTTGGGGAGCAATCCAACCTACGAGCAGTACTTC. Translating it yields CASSLGSNPTYEQYF.

The rearrangement joins TRBV18 to TRBJ2-3; 8 bases align to TRBD2. The CDR3 is 15 amino acids. The V and J ends lost 0 bases and 1 base, in that order; junction bases with no gene match: 0. The V gene's germline CDR1 is KGHSH and CDR2 LQKENI. The CDR3 DNA sequence: TGTGCCAGCTCACCACCGCGGGGGGGCACAGATACGCAGTATTTT. This codes for CASSPPRGGTDTQYF.

This clone was seen only a few times. This chain links TRBV11-2 with TRBJ1-1; D is unclear. Trimming removed 3 bases from V and 0 bases from J, with 5 bases in between. This CDR3 spans 13 amino acids. Looked up from germline, CDR1 is SGHAT and CDR2 is FQNNGV. The CDR3: CASSFRLNTEAFF. CDR3 DNA: TGTGCCAGCAGCTTTAGGTTGAACACTGAAGCTTTCTTT.

The V and J genes are TRBV10-3 and TRBJ2-7; no firm D call. The CDR3 is made up of 13 amino acids. V was pared by 3 bases and J by 4 bases, with 10 bases between. Germline loops: CDR1 ENHRY, CDR2 SYGVKD. This CDR3 reads CAISESTAYEQYF. The CDR3 coding sequence is TGTGCCATCAGTGAATCCACGGCGTACGAGCAGTACTTC.

This CDR3 is CASSPGILAGGEEQYF. CDR3 DNA sequence: TGCGCCAGCAGCCCCGGCATACTAGCGGGAGGAGAAGAGCAGTACTTC. The chain links TRBV5-1 to TRBJ2-7; 12 bases line up with TRBD2. Germline CDR1 is SGHRS and CDR2 is YFSETQ. Trimming took 4 bases from V and 7 from J; bases not matched to a gene: 12. The CDR3 loop spans 16 amino acids.

The CDR3 loop is CASSPSGVAYEQYF. In DNA, the CDR3 is TGTGCCAGCAGTCCCTCCGGGGTTGCCTACGAGCAGTACTTC. The chain uses TRBV9 and TRBJ2-7; weak D call: TRBD2 (5 bases). The CDR3 runs 14 residues. Germline CDR1 is SGDLS and CDR2 is YYNGEE. Trimming cost V 5 bases and J 2 bases, with 14 bases left between them.

This CDR3 reads CASMVWDNYEQYF. The CDR3 DNA is TGTGCCAGCATGGTCTGGGACAATTACGAGCAGTACTTC. V is TRBV6-1 and J is TRBJ2-7; the D gene is possibly TRBD1 (6 bases). V was clipped by 7 bases and J by 4 bases, with 14 bases between them. Germline V lookup: CDR1 MNHNS, CDR2 SASEGT. The CDR3 is 13 residues long.

The rearrangement joins TRBV11-2 to TRBJ1-4; D uncertain. The V gene's germline CDR1 is SGHAT and CDR2 FQNNGV. The V end lost 8 bases, the J end lost 6 bases, and 19 bases lay between the germline ends. The CDR3 has 15 residues. In DNA, the CDR3 is TGTGCCAGCCGAAAATGGGGAGGAGTCGATGAAAAACTGTTTTTT. Encoded protein: CASRKWGGVDEKLFF.

CDR3 sequence: CASSYFGQGNSPLHF. The CDR3 coding sequence is TGTGCCAGCAGTTACTTTGGACAGGGGAATTCACCCCTCCACTTT. This chain connects TRBV6-5 to TRBJ1-6; TRBD1 matches at 9 bases. This CDR3 spans 15 amino acids. CDR1 is MNHEY and CDR2 is SVGAGI in the germline V gene. The ends lost 1 base at V and 7 bases at J; junction bases unmatched: 2.

V gene TRBV6-5 combines with J gene TRBJ2-5, with D unclear. V shed 7 bases and J shed 5 bases, with 14 bases lying between them. This CDR3 region has 13 residues. Germline V CDR1 and CDR2: MNHEY, SVGAGI. The CDR3 DNA sequence: TGTGCCAGCACCCCCCCGGGCGTGGAGACCCAGTACTTC. Protein sequence: CASTPPGVETQYF.

The chain has TRBV2 and TRBJ2-3, with 12 bases lining up with TRBD2. CDR1 is SNHLY, CDR2 FYNNEI, per germline. This CDR3 spans 15 amino acids. V trimming: 4 bases; J trimming: 2 bases; junction bases outside the gene matches: 1. The CDR3 DNA reads TGTGCCAGCAGTGCTAGCGGGAGGGTCACAGATACGCAGTATTTT. Translation: CASSASGRVTDTQYF.

A single count supports this clone. The rearrangement joins TRBV4-2 to TRBJ2-3; 7 nucleotides line up with TRBD2. The CDR3 loop spans 17 amino acids. Looked up from germline, CDR1 is LGHNA and CDR2 is YNFKEQ. The trim removed 1 base at V and 0 bases at J, leaving 7 bases unmatched. CDR3 DNA sequence: TGTGCCAGCAGCCAAGGGCTAGCGGAAATAAGCACAGATACGCAGTATTTT. Translation gives CASSQGLAEISTDTQYF.

This chain uses TRBV10-3 with TRBJ2-7; D gene ambiguous. The V gene lost 9 bases and the J gene lost 0 bases, with 9 bases spanning the gap. CDR1 ENHRY and CDR2 SYGVKD come from the germline V gene. This CDR3 comprises 12 residues. The CDR3: CAIGMGSYEQYF. The CDR3 DNA reads as TGTGCCATTGGAATGGGCTCCTACGAGCAGTACTTC.

The chain combines TRBV5-8 with TRBJ1-2; 9 positions agree with TRBD1. V was pared by 4 bases and J by 8 bases, with 12 bases of the junction left unmatched. In germline, CDR1 is SGHTS, CDR2 YDEGEE. The CDR3 is 15 amino acids. CDR3 sequence: CASSRFRQGDGGYTF. The DNA of the CDR3 is TGTGCCAGCAGCCGGTTTAGACAGGGGGATGGAGGCTACACCTTC.

The genes are TRBV6-5 and TRBJ2-7, with D hard to call. The germline gives CDR1 MNHEY, CDR2 SVGAGI. The CDR3 loop spans 11 amino acids. Trimming pared 5 bases from V and 3 bases from J, leaving 5 bases between. This chain's CDR3 is CASSIGYEQYF. The DNA for the CDR3 is TGTGCCAGCAGTATAGGCTACGAGCAGTACTTC.

The chain is built from TRBV19 and TRBJ1-2; maybe TRBD1 (6 bases). There are 13 residues in the CDR3. Trimming shortened V by 3 bases and J by 4 bases, and 9 bases separated the two germline ends. Germline V gene data show CDR1 as LNHDA and CDR2 as SQIVND (reference sequence). Here the CDR3 DNA reads TGTGCCAGTAGTATTCAGGGGACCTATGGCTACACCTTC. This gives the protein CASSIQGTYGYTF.

This chain joins TRBV19 and TRBJ1-2; D not resolved. This CDR3 spans 14 amino acids. The V end lost 3 bases, the J end lost 4 bases, and 12 bases lay between the germline ends. Germline CDR1 and CDR2: LNHDA and SQIVND (reference sequence). CDR3 bases: TGTGCCAGTAGTATTGAACAACGGCTCTATGGCTACACCTTC. Encoded protein: CASSIEQRLYGYTF.

The chain links TRBV7-2 to TRBJ2-7, with D perhaps matching TRBD1 (6 bases). The germline gives CDR1 SGHTA, CDR2 FQGNSA. This CDR3 contains 13 residues. The V gene lost 8 bases and the J gene lost 3 bases, with 14 bases spanning the gap. In DNA form, the CDR3 reads TGTGCCAGCTCGGGGACACGGGACTACGAGCAGTACTTC. Amino acid sequence: CASSGTRDYEQYF.